The sequence of this T cell receptor (beta chain) was determined in a study of graft-versus-host responses after intestinal transplantation. Repertoires were generated with immunoSEQ multiplex PCR, while TCRdb's copy carries only in-frame clones and drops some. The repertoire consists of 50,000 to 55,000 clones, with more than 80% occurring once and the leading ten covering under 0.65%. Comments on this clone: Its specificity is unknown.

Germline V gives CDR1 MDHEN, CDR2 SYDVKM. This CDR3 is 16 amino acids long. V dropped 6 bases and J dropped 2 bases, with 18 bases sitting between them. The TCR originated in a human donor who was the organ donor for an intestinal transplant. The sample here was unstimulated CD4+ T cells sorted from spleen or lymph node cells, taken before transplant. The rearrangement links TRBV28 to TRBJ2-3; a possible D gene is TRBD2 (6 bases). The CDR3 DNA is TGTGCCAGCAGGGGGAATTCTGGAGGGCCCACAGATACGCAGTATTTT. As protein: CASRGNSGGPTDTQYF.